The 27 T cell receptor beta chains given below trace back to one sample, sequenced in a study of PD-1 blockade in mismatch repair-deficient tumors. Generated by immunoSEQ multiplex PCR, the TCRdb table keeps only in-frame clones and is missing some. The sample shows under 50,000 clones, roughly 83% of them seen only once. The sample was peripheral blood, taken 4 weeks after starting pembrolizumab. The receptors here all came from an adult with mismatch repair-deficient cancer.

The V call is TRBV13, the J call TRBJ2-1; possible D gene TRBD2, 6 bases. Germline V CDR1 and CDR2: PRHDT, FYEKMQ (reference sequence). The CDR3 is made up of 14 amino acids. V lost 6 bases, J lost 9 bases, and 18 bases lay in between. This CDR3 reads CASRREVEWSEQFF. In DNA form, the CDR3 reads TGTGCCAGCAGAAGGGAGGTTGAGTGGAGTGAGCAGTTCTTC.

The chain is built from TRBV2 and TRBJ2-5; the D is unclear. V was clipped by 4 bases and J by 5 bases, with 8 bases between them. Germline assignment: CDR1 SNHLY and CDR2 FYNNEI. The CDR3 consists of 12 residues. Here the CDR3 reads CASSGVGETQYF. CDR3 DNA: TGTGCCAGCAGTGGCGTCGGGGAGACCCAGTACTTC. Using reference TRBV2 and TRBJ2-5 for the parts outside the CDR3, the full variable domain is EPEVTQTPSHQVTQMGQEVILRCVPISNHLYFYWYRQILGQKVEFLVSFYNNEISEKSEIFDDQFSVERPDGSNFTLKIRSTKLEDSAMYFCASSGVGETQYFGPGTRLLVL.

This clone was detected only once. At one boundary the junction diverges from the germline segment, which might be a read error. This chain links TRBV6-6 with TRBJ1-1, with unresolved D. Germline loops: CDR1 MNHNY, CDR2 SVGAGI (reference sequence). The CDR3 is 12 amino acids. CDR3 region: CASSYTEQPVLF. CDR3 DNA sequence: TGTGCCAGCAGTTACACGGAACAGCCCGTGCTCTTT.

The V gene is TRBV10-1, the J gene TRBJ2-7; the match to TRBD1 covers 9 bases. The CDR3 runs to 15 residues. Per the germline V gene, CDR1 is WNHNN and CDR2 is SYGVQD (reference sequence). The trim removed 4 bases at V and 3 bases at J, leaving 7 bases unmatched. This CDR3 is CASSGPGQGFYEQYF. CDR3 in DNA: TGCGCCAGCAGTGGACCGGGACAGGGCTTCTACGAGCAGTACTTC.

The V call is TRBV7-8, the J call TRBJ2-7; D is perhaps TRBD2 (5 bases). Germline CDR1 SGHVS, CDR2 FQNEAQ. The CDR3 spans 14 residues. The germline V and J ends were trimmed by 3 bases and 3 bases, with 12 bases remaining between them. CDR3 nucleotides: TGTGCCAGCAGCTTTAATGCAGGAGGCTACGAGCAGTACTTC. Its translation is CASSFNAGGYEQYF.

The chain recombines TRBV6-1 with TRBJ2-7; 7 bases map to TRBD1. Germline V CDR1 and CDR2: MNHNS, SASEGT. The junction had 6 bases not matched to a gene; V was cut back by 7 bases and J by 3 bases. The CDR3 consists of 13 residues. CDR3 sequence: CASTEGQNYEQYF. CDR3 nucleotide sequence: TGTGCCAGCACCGAGGGACAGAACTACGAGCAGTACTTC.

The CDR3 DNA reads TGTGCCAGCAGTGTGGATAGCAATCAGCCCCAGCATTTT. Translation: CASSVDSNQPQHF. The chain couples TRBV2 to TRBJ1-5, with D hard to call. Per germline, CDR1 SNHLY and CDR2 FYNNEI. V lost 4 bases and J lost 0, with 4 bases in between. This CDR3 is 13 amino acids long.

The genes are TRBV5-1 and TRBJ2-1, with TRBD2 as a possible D gene (5 bases). This CDR3 contains 14 residues. The germline gives CDR1 SGHRS, CDR2 YFSETQ. V lost 1 base and J 0 bases, leaving 5 bases between the germline ends. CDR3 nucleotides: TGCGCCAGCAGCTTGACTAGCTCCTACAATGAGCAGTTCTTC. It codes for CASSLTSSYNEQFF.

The chain combines TRBV6-4 with TRBJ2-1; the match to TRBD2 covers 11 bases. The J segment lost 3 bases and the V segment lost 3 bases, leaving 4 bases of the junction unmatched. This CDR3 spans 16 amino acids. Germline V gene sequence: CDR1 MRHNA, CDR2 SNTAGT. The chain's CDR3 is CASSDSGTSGYNEQFF. In DNA form, the CDR3 reads TGTGCCAGCAGTGATTCCGGGACTAGCGGCTACAATGAGCAGTTCTTC.

The chain combines TRBV11-2 with TRBJ2-1, with a possible D match to TRBD1 (6 bases). This CDR3 comprises 16 residues. V shed 2 bases and J shed 4 bases, with 15 bases lying between them. The germline gives CDR1 SGHAT, CDR2 FQNNGV. The CDR3 sequence: CASSLLKRDKYNEQFF. As DNA, the CDR3 is TGTGCCAGCAGCTTATTAAAACGGGACAAGTACAATGAGCAGTTCTTC.

This chain joins TRBV14 and TRBJ2-5; a possible D gene is TRBD1 (7 bases). The CDR3 is made up of 16 amino acids. From germline, CDR1 is SGHDN and CDR2 FVKESK. V was shortened by 3 bases and J by 2 bases, with 16 bases between the two germline ends. CDR3 DNA: TGTGCCAGCAGCCAGCTAACGACAGGGACTCAAGAGACCCAGTACTTC. This gives the protein CASSQLTTGTQETQYF.

V and J are TRBV28 and TRBJ2-3, with D perhaps TRBD1 or TRBD2 (5 bases each). V was pared by 1 base and J by 2 bases, with 13 bases between. This CDR3 is built from 16 residues. In germline, CDR1 is MDHEN, CDR2 SYDVKM. The CDR3 protein is CASSLYLGTFTDTQYF. For the CDR3, the DNA is TGTGCCAGCAGTTTATACCTAGGGACGTTCACAGATACGCAGTATTTT.

This sequence joins TRBV15 and TRBJ2-3; 12 bases are shared with TRBD2. The V and J ends lost 5 bases and 5 bases, in that order; junction bases with no gene match: 5. From germline, CDR1 is LNHNV and CDR2 YYDKDF (reference sequence). The CDR3 contains 15 residues. This chain's CDR3 is CATSDRLAGEDTQYF. DNA for the CDR3: TGTGCCACCAGCGACCGACTAGCGGGAGAAGATACGCAGTATTTT. Together with reference TRBV15 and TRBJ2-3, the CDR3 gives the full variable domain: DAMVIQNPRYQVTQFGKPVTLSCSQTLNHNVMYWYQQKSSQAPKLLFHYYDKDFNNEADTPDNFQSRRPNTSFCFLDIRSPGLGDTAMYLCATSDRLAGEDTQYFGPGTRLTVL.

V gene TRBV6-1 combines with J gene TRBJ2-3; D might be TRBD1 (6 bases). This CDR3 comprises 15 residues. Between the trimmed V and J ends, which lost 2 bases and 1 base, there was a span of 10 bases. Germline CDR1 MNHNS, CDR2 SASEGT. DNA of the CDR3: TGTGCCAGCAGTGAATGGTACAGGGGCACAGATACGCAGTATTTT. It translates to CASSEWYRGTDTQYF.

The chain links TRBV11-2 to TRBJ2-5; D possibly corresponds to TRBD2 (5 bases). Trimming pared 2 bases from V and 0 bases from J, leaving 10 bases between. The CDR3 is made up of 15 amino acids. Germline V CDR1 and CDR2: SGHAT, FQNNGV. The CDR3 DNA reads TGTGCCAGCAGCTTACTGGACTGGTACCAAGAGACCCAGTACTTC. It codes for CASSLLDWYQETQYF.

The CDR3 spells CAWSVGGTGAFF. CDR3 nucleotides: TGTGCCTGGAGTGTAGGGGGAACGGGAGCTTTCTTT. The chain is built from TRBV30 and TRBJ1-1; tentative D call: TRBD1 (6 bases). The CDR3 sequence is 12 residues long. Germline V lookup: CDR1 GTSNPN, CDR2 SVGIG (reference sequence). The V end lost 0 bases, the J end lost 10 bases, and 12 bases lay between the germline ends.

This clone was seen more than once but under ten times. The rearrangement joins TRBV29-1 to TRBJ1-1; the D is unclear. V was pared by 4 bases and J by 3 bases, with 6 bases between. This CDR3 contains 11 residues. CDR1 SQVTM and CDR2 ANQGSEA come from the germline V gene. CDR3 loop: CSVGMDTEAFF. The DNA of the CDR3 is TGCAGCGTTGGAATGGACACTGAAGCTTTCTTT.

This chain connects TRBV12-5 to TRBJ2-7; TRBD1 matches 9 bases. From germline, CDR1 is LGHNT and CDR2 FRNRAP. Unmatched junction bases numbered 11, after V lost 2 bases and J lost 3 bases. The CDR3 loop spans 17 amino acids. The CDR3 DNA follows: TGTGCTAGTGGTTTGCCCTCGACTTCGGGACAGGGCTACGAGCAGTACTTC. Its protein is CASGLPSTSGQGYEQYF.

The chain couples TRBV19 to TRBJ1-2, with 7 bases that match TRBD1. The CDR3 runs to 14 residues. V was clipped by 4 bases and J by 2 bases; unmatched bases: 4. Germline V lookup: CDR1 LNHDA, CDR2 SQIVND (reference sequence). CDR3 in amino acids: CASSTGGQNYGYTF. The CDR3 bases are TGTGCCAGTAGTACCGGGGGACAGAACTATGGCTACACCTTC.

V and J are TRBV2 and TRBJ2-5; D remains unclear. V shed 11 bases and J shed 4 bases, with 14 bases lying between them. The CDR3 runs 12 residues. Per germline, CDR1 SNHLY and CDR2 FYNNEI. Written as DNA, the CDR3 is TGTGCCGGGAATGCACCGGGAGAGACCCAGTACTTC. Its protein is CAGNAPGETQYF.

The chain carries TRBV7-2 and TRBJ1-1; D remains unclear. The V end lost 5 bases, the J end lost 4 bases, and 14 bases lay between the germline ends. The CDR3 spans 14 residues. Germline loops: CDR1 SGHTA, CDR2 FQGNSA. The CDR3 loop is CASSPRVLITEAFF. The DNA of the CDR3 is TGTGCCAGCAGCCCCCGGGTGCTGATCACTGAAGCTTTCTTT.

This chain uses TRBV29-1 with TRBJ2-1; D is perhaps TRBD1 or TRBD2 (5 bases each). The CDR3 totals 13 residues. In germline, CDR1 is SQVTM, CDR2 ANQGSEA. V was pared by 2 bases and J by 7 bases, with 12 bases between. CDR3 sequence reads: CSVEPEWGNEQFF. The CDR3 DNA reads as TGCAGCGTTGAACCGGAGTGGGGGAATGAGCAGTTCTTC.

This chain joins TRBV5-1 and TRBJ1-5; D is possibly TRBD1 (5 bases). V was clipped by 1 base and J by 1 base, with 24 bases between them. The CDR3 is made up of 20 amino acids. Germline values: CDR1 SGHRS, CDR2 YFSETQ. The CDR3 nucleotides read TGCGCCAGCAGCTTGTGGGGTGCCGGCGGTGTGGCAGGGAGCAATCAGCCCCAGCATTTT. Translated, it gives CASSLWGAGGVAGSNQPQHF.

The chain carries TRBV7-9 and TRBJ2-3; no clear D. This CDR3 spans 16 amino acids. The germline V gene encodes CDR1 SEHNR and CDR2 FQNEAQ (reference sequence). Trimming shortened V by 5 bases and J by 2 bases, and 17 bases separated the two germline ends. The CDR3 region has the DNA TGTGCCAGCAGCGCTACTTCCGGACCCGCCACAGATACGCAGTATTTT. Residues: CASSATSGPATDTQYF.

As concerns this clone: A much larger clone differs from this one at a single base, so this may be a read error. Other DNA sequences in the same sample also yield this CDR3. The CDR3: CASSQDNSGANVLTF. The CDR3 nucleotides read TGTGCCAGCAGCCAAGACAACTCTGGGGCCAATGTCCTGACTTTC. J is TRBJ2-6 and V is TRBV4-2, with D perhaps TRBD1 (5 bases). From germline, CDR1 is LGHNA and CDR2 YNFKEQ. The CDR3 length is 15 residues.

This clone was detected only a few times. This same CDR3 is encoded by further DNA sequences in the sample. The rearrangement links TRBV5-4 to TRBJ2-5; D may be TRBD1 or TRBD2 (6 bases each). V dropped 4 bases and J dropped 1 base, with 11 bases sitting between them. Per the germline V gene, CDR1 is SGHNT and CDR2 is YYREEE (reference sequence). The CDR3 extends over 14 amino acids. The CDR3 protein is CASSPGGTQETQYF. The CDR3 coding sequence is TGTGCCAGCAGCCCCGGGGGCACCCAAGAGACCCAGTACTTC.

This chain connects TRBV7-9 to TRBJ2-3; 9 bases line up with TRBD2. Germline loops: CDR1 SEHNR, CDR2 FQNEAQ (reference sequence). This CDR3 spans 17 amino acids. The V and J ends lost 3 bases and 4 bases, in that order; junction bases with no gene match: 11. CDR3 bases: TGTGCCAGCAGCTTGGACCGGGCGGGAGGGCCCTCAGATACGCAGTATTTT. It translates to CASSLDRAGGPSDTQYF.